This T cell receptor beta chain was identified during a study of T-cell memory formation after mild COVID-19. About the research overall: TCR clustering was largely donor specific.

TCRdb recomputed calls from the 5' RACE reads with MiXCR, one row per CDR3 protein. The sample has just over 350,000 distinct CDR3 sequences; over 13% are singletons. CDR3 size: 16 residues. In germline, CDR1 is SGHAT, CDR2 FQNNGV. V dropped 5 bases and J dropped 2; count of bases not matched to a gene: 9. This clonotype has at least ten counts. Source material: PBMCs or a T cell subset sorted from them (not recorded which). V and J are TRBV11-2 and TRBJ2-1; 7 bases are a match to TRBD1. This clonotype was obtained from a man younger than 30 who had mild COVID-19 (a few samples of this study predate the infection). Cell type and time point are not known. Here the CDR3 reads CASSTLQGSTYNEQFF. The CDR3 DNA sequence: TGTGCCAGCAGCACTCTACAGGGGTCGACCTACAATGAGCAGTTCTTC.